Detailed here is one T cell receptor (beta chain). The CDR3 is 14 amino acids. V lost 6 bases, J lost 8 bases, and 18 bases lay in between. From germline, CDR1 is MNHEY and CDR2 SVGAGI. Per the original data handling: It was from reference gene primer amplification that nucleated cell counts were estimated. This table comes from immunoSEQ multiplex PCR, and its TCRdb copy is limited to in-frame clones, with some not included. Clonal size and the V and J genes are those of that table, whereas D and trimming came from the DNA. The sample lists about 350,000 clones, around nine tenths occurring once. The record originates from a study of blood T cell repertoires in COVID-19. About the study: The samples span acute and convalescent COVID-19 from the United States, Italy and Spain. In each case, the material was cDNA or gDNA derived from T cells, B-cell-depleted T cells, or PBMCs.

This receptor was taken from a woman aged 55-69 years with COVID-19, enrolled during active disease. The sequencing input was peripheral blood. The chain uses TRBV6-5 and TRBJ2-3, with D perhaps matching TRBD1 (6 bases). CDR3 sequence: CASSPDSRTGTQYF. CDR3 DNA sequence: TGTGCCAGCAGCCCGGACAGCCGCACTGGTACGCAGTATTTT.